This T cell receptor beta chain was recorded in a study of T cells in Graves' hyperthyroidism and ophthalmopathy. Study-wide findings and caveats: Blood also held most thyroid clonotypes expanded beyond 0.001.

Amplified TCR beta CDR3 regions came from RNA transcripts. HTBI primers were employed in a first-round RT-PCR of the TCR CDR3. In TCRdb, the multiplex PCR reads were re-called with MiXCR into one record per CDR3 protein. The table lists over 300,000 distinct CDR3 sequences, over 11% of them singletons. This clonotype was found many times. Its antigen is unidentified. Germline CDR1 is SNHLY and CDR2 is FYNNEI. Trimming pared 8 bases from V and 6 bases from J, leaving 15 bases between. The CDR3 runs to 13 residues. The chain couples TRBV2 to TRBJ2-3; TRBD2 is a possible D gene (6 bases). This clonotype was sampled from a woman in her sixties or seventies with Graves' hyperthyroidism. Sequencing used blood. The CDR3 DNA reads TGTGCCAGCCGCCGGAATCTAGCGGATACGCAGTATTTT. It specifies CASRRNLADTQYF.